The 19 T cell receptor beta chains listed next were all sequenced from one sample in a study of naive and memory T cell subsets. Study-wide findings and caveats: Possibly reflecting memory cells re-expressing CD45RA, a few larger clonotypes occurred in naive repertoires, especially CD8.

An equimolar mix of two oligonucleotides served as the beta constant-region primer for TRBC1 and TRBC2. Four rounds of PCR amplified the ligated cDNA using nested alpha and beta constant-region primers plus SP2. In TCRdb, the UMI-ligation and nested PCR reads were re-called with MiXCR into one record per CDR3 protein. The sample consists of about 140,000 distinct CDR3 sequences, 15% to 25% of them appearing once. These TCRs are of unknown antigen specificity. Sequenced sample: naive CD8+ T cells from blood. The receptors stem from a human donor in good health.

This chain uses TRBV12-3 or TRBV12-4 with TRBJ1-1; 11 nucleotides match TRBD1. The CDR3 is 16 residues long. With V trimmed by 5 bases and J by 3 bases, 8 bases remained unmatched. This chain's CDR3 is CASSPWLGQGDTEAFF. Written as DNA, the CDR3 is TGTGCCAGCAGTCCGTGGCTGGGACAGGGGGACACTGAAGCTTTCTTT.

This clonotype was counted a few times. The V and J genes are TRBV20-1 and TRBJ2-1; TRBD2 matches 13 bases. Germline V gene data show CDR1 as DFQATT and CDR2 as SNEGSKA (reference sequence). The CDR3 runs 18 residues. The junction had 16 bases not matched to a gene; V was cut back by 7 bases and J by 4 bases. The CDR3 reads CSGMGGLAGPLRYNEQFF. CDR3 in DNA: TGCAGTGGAATGGGGGGACTAGCGGGGCCCCTAAGGTACAATGAGCAGTTCTTC.

This chain joins TRBV7-9 and TRBJ2-3; 8 bases are a match to TRBD1. The J segment lost 5 bases and the V segment lost 10 bases, leaving 5 bases of the junction unmatched. CDR3 length: 12 amino acids. Germline-derived CDR1 and CDR2 are SEHNR and FQNEAQ (reference sequence). The CDR3 DNA follows: TGTGCCATCCAGGGGGCTGTAGATACGCAGTATTTT. Residues: CAIQGAVDTQYF. The whole variable domain, filled in from reference TRBV7-9 and TRBJ2-3, reads DTGVSQNPRHKITKRGQNVTFRCDPISEHNRLYWYRQTLGQGPEFLTYFQNEAQLEKSRLLSDRFSAERPKGSFSTLEIQRTEQGDSAMYLCAIQGAVDTQYFGPGTRLTVL.

This chain links TRBV6-6 with TRBJ2-5, with 9 bases that match TRBD2. V dropped 5 bases and J dropped 3; count of bases not matched to a gene: 1. This CDR3 has 13 amino acids. Germline V gives CDR1 MNHNY, CDR2 SVGAGI (reference sequence). The CDR3 region has the DNA TGTGCCAGCAGTCGACTAGCGGAAGAGACCCAGTACTTC. Its protein is CASSRLAEETQYF.

This clonotype was seen only a few times. The chain combines TRBV6-1 with TRBJ1-1; no clear D. Germline lookup yields CDR1 MNHNS and CDR2 SASEGT. V lost 2 bases, J lost 4 bases, and 8 bases lay in between. The CDR3 runs to 13 residues. The CDR3 nucleotides are TGTGCCAGCAGTGAATCTGGTGGCACTGAAGCTTTCTTT. Its protein product is CASSESGGTEAFF.

The chain carries TRBV11-3 and TRBJ2-2; no clear D. The CDR3 length is 12 residues. V was shortened by 8 bases and J by 6 bases, with 10 bases between the two germline ends. From germline, CDR1 is SGHNT and CDR2 YENEEA. The CDR3 DNA follows: TGTGCCAGCGAATCCCGGGCCGGGGAGCTGTTTTTT. Protein: CASESRAGELFF. The whole variable domain, filled in from reference TRBV11-3 and TRBJ2-2, reads EAGVVQSPRYKIIEKKQPVAFWCNPISGHNTLYWYLQNLGQGPELLIRYENEEAVDDSQLPKDRFSAERLKGVDSTLKIQPAELGDSAVYLCASESRAGELFFGEGSRLTVL.

CDR3 nucleotide sequence: TGTGCCAGCAGCCAAAACTACAGGGGTAATGAGCAGTTCTTC. Its translation is CASSQNYRGNEQFF. The chain couples TRBV14 to TRBJ2-1, with TRBD1 identical over 7 bases. The junction had 5 bases not matched to a gene; V was cut back by 2 bases and J by 7 bases. The V gene's germline CDR1 is SGHDN and CDR2 FVKESK. This CDR3 region has 14 residues. The whole variable domain, filled in from reference TRBV14 and TRBJ2-1, reads EAGVTQFPSHSVIEKGQTVTLRCDPISGHDNLYWYRRVMGKEIKFLLHFVKESKQDESGMPNNRFLAERTGGTYSTLKVQPAELEDSGVYFCASSQNYRGNEQFFGPGTRLTVL.

The chain has TRBV6-2 or TRBV6-3 and TRBJ2-1, with 7 bases identical to TRBD2. Trimming took 1 base from V and 1 from J; bases not matched to a gene: 7. CDR1 and CDR2 from the germline V gene are MNHEY and SVGEGT. The CDR3 loop spans 17 amino acids. For the CDR3, the DNA is TGTGCCAGCAGTTACTTAGGGCTAGCGGAATCCTACAATGAGCAGTTCTTC. It translates to CASSYLGLAESYNEQFF.

The V gene is TRBV9, the J gene TRBJ2-1; D remains ambiguous. Germline CDR1 is SGDLS and CDR2 is YYNGEE. The CDR3 has 12 amino acids. The ends were cut back, 7 bases at V and 3 bases at J, with 8 bases in the middle. The CDR3 DNA is TGTGCCAGCGCTAGTAGCTACAATGAGCAGTTCTTC. This sequence encodes CASASSYNEQFF.

The CDR3 DNA reads TGTGCCACCAGGCCAGGGAGAGCGGAAAAACTGTTTTTT. It encodes CATRPGRAEKLFF. This chain joins TRBV15 and TRBJ1-4; maybe TRBD1 (5 bases). The CDR3 covers 13 residues. CDR1 is LNHNV and CDR2 is YYDKDF in the germline V gene (reference sequence). V was clipped by 6 bases and J by 8 bases, with 13 bases between them.

The rearrangement joins TRBV3-1 to TRBJ2-3; D is perhaps TRBD2 (5 bases). The CDR3 has 18 amino acids. CDR1 is LGHDT, CDR2 YNNKEL, per germline (reference sequence). V shed 3 bases and J shed 3 bases, with 22 bases lying between them. Here the CDR3 DNA reads TGTGCCAGCAGCCACCGGCCTCCCGATAGCGTTGGTACAGATACGCAGTATTTT. Its translation: CASSHRPPDSVGTDTQYF.

This clonotype was counted a single time. The genes are TRBV2 and TRBJ1-2, with D possibly being TRBD1 (5 bases). This CDR3 has 14 residues. V was cut by 7 bases and J by 3 bases, with 15 bases left in between. CDR1 is SNHLY, CDR2 FYNNEI, per germline. CDR3 DNA: TGTGCCAGCATGGGATTCCAGGGCGACTATGGCTACACCTTC. Protein: CASMGFQGDYGYTF. Full variable domain (rest looked up from reference TRBV2 and TRBJ1-2): EPEVTQTPSHQVTQMGQEVILRCVPISNHLYFYWYRQILGQKVEFLVSFYNNEISEKSEIFDDQFSVERPDGSNFTLKIRSTKLEDSAMYFCASMGFQGDYGYTFGSGTRLTVV.

This clonotype came up a few times. V and J are TRBV5-1 and TRBJ2-1; D possibly corresponds to TRBD1 (6 bases). The CDR3 covers 14 residues. Germline V lookup: CDR1 SGHRS, CDR2 YFSETQ. The V and J ends lost 2 bases and 4 bases respectively, with 10 bases between them. CDR3 DNA sequence: TGCGCCAGCAGCTTACGGACAGCTTACAATGAGCAGTTCTTC. It codes for CASSLRTAYNEQFF.

This clonotype was counted once. The chain carries TRBV6-2 or TRBV6-3 and TRBJ1-1, with D uncertain. Trimming took 5 bases from V and 0 from J, leaving 10 bases between them. Germline CDR1 is MNHEY and CDR2 is SVGEGT. The CDR3 has 14 amino acids. CDR3 protein: CASSPLNMNTEAFF. The CDR3 DNA reads TGTGCCAGCAGTCCCCTCAACATGAACACTGAAGCTTTCTTT.

This chain links TRBV30 with TRBJ1-1; D gene uncertain. Looked up from germline, CDR1 is GTSNPN and CDR2 is SVGIG (reference sequence). Trimming cost V 5 bases and J 1 base, with 8 bases left between them. The CDR3 loop spans 12 amino acids. The CDR3 nucleotides read TGTGCCTGGTGCCCAGCGAACACTGAAGCTTTCTTT. Protein product: CAWCPANTEAFF.

The chain links TRBV28 to TRBJ2-7; D ambiguous. The CDR3 contains 14 residues. Trimming removed 5 bases from V and 7 bases from J, with 18 bases in between. Looked up from germline, CDR1 is MDHEN and CDR2 is SYDVKM. CDR3 sequence: CASSADIFVGEQYF. The CDR3 region has the DNA TGTGCCAGCAGTGCCGACATTTTCGTAGGGGAGCAGTACTTC.

The chain employs TRBV6-2 or TRBV6-3 and TRBJ1-2, with D perhaps matching TRBD1 (6 bases). Trimming pared 5 bases from V and 4 bases from J, leaving 20 bases between. The CDR3 spans 16 residues. Looked up from germline, CDR1 is MNHEY and CDR2 is SVGEGT. The DNA for the CDR3 is TGTGCCAGCAGTCTCAACCGAATAGGACAGCGCTATGGCTACACCTTC. Translating it yields CASSLNRIGQRYGYTF.

This clonotype turned up a few times. This sequence joins TRBV4-1 and TRBJ2-1, with 9 bases aligning to TRBD2. This CDR3 is built from 16 residues. The junction had 9 bases not matched to a gene; V was cut back by 3 bases and J by 6 bases. The germline V gene encodes CDR1 MGHRA and CDR2 YSYEKL. CDR3 nucleotide sequence: TGCGCCAGCAGCCACCATAGCGGGAGATCCGTCAATGAGCAGTTCTTC. Translation gives CASSHHSGRSVNEQFF.

This clonotype was picked up a small number of times. The rearrangement joins TRBV27 to TRBJ2-3; TRBD1 aligns across 7 bases. CDR3 length: 16 amino acids. The V gene end was trimmed by 5 bases and the J gene end by 3 bases; junction bases not matched to a gene: 11. The germline CDR1 and CDR2 sequences are MNHEY and SMNVEV (reference sequence). The CDR3 region has the DNA TGTGCCAGCAGTCTCTGGGCCGGGACAGCGACAGATACGCAGTATTTT. It specifies CASSLWAGTATDTQYF.